One and the same sample provided the 26 T cell receptor beta chains below, sequenced in a study of T-cell reconstitution after alpha-beta-depleted transplantation in children. Preparation of the TCRbeta library used unique molecular identifiers. TCRdb re-called the PCR reads with MiXCR, one entry per CDR3 protein. Of tens of thousands of distinct CDR3 sequences in the sample, roughly a tenth are singletons; the top ten hold 23%. The sample consisted of PBMCs from the stem cell graft donor, taken from the stem cell graft. The receptors were gathered from a human donor who donated a stem cell graft to a child with chronic granulomatous disease.

The sample holds many counts of this clonotype. The V gene is TRBV28, the J gene TRBJ2-1, with 9 bases that match TRBD1. Losses at the gene ends were 1 base for V and 9 bases for J; bases not matched to a gene: 10. Germline-derived CDR1 and CDR2 are MDHEN and SYDVKM. CDR3 size: 16 residues. For the CDR3, the DNA is TGTGCCAGCAGTTTATCCGGACAGGGGAAGAACGGTGAGCAGTTCTTC. Translating gives CASSLSGQGKNGEQFF. The whole variable domain, remainder taken from reference TRBV28 and TRBJ2-1, is DVKVTQSSRYLVKRTGEKVFLECVQDMDHENMFWYRQDPGLGLRLIYFSYDVKMKEKGDIPEGYSVSREKKERFSLILESASTNQTSMYLCASSLSGQGKNGEQFFGPGTRLTVL.

This clonotype was recorded at least ten times. The CDR3 DNA reads TGCAGTGCCGCCGACTCTAGCCGCCATGAGCAGTTCTTC. Its protein is CSAADSSRHEQFF. The chain employs TRBV20-1 and TRBJ2-1; tentative D call: TRBD2 (5 bases). Deletions cut 6 bases from V and 8 bases from J, with 17 bases between. The CDR3 sequence is 13 residues long. The germline gives CDR1 DFQATT, CDR2 SNEGSKA (reference sequence).

This clonotype was observed at least ten times. The chain's CDR3 is CSVEGDGISYEQYF. CDR3 coding DNA: TGCAGCGTTGAAGGGGACGGGATCTCCTACGAGCAGTACTTC. The J gene is TRBJ2-7, the V gene TRBV29-1; D is possibly TRBD1 or TRBD2 (5 bases each). Trimming stripped 1 base from V and 0 bases from J, with 10 bases between. The germline CDR1 and CDR2 sequences are SQVTM and ANQGSEA. This CDR3 is built from 14 residues.

At least ten counts were recorded for this clonotype. This sequence joins TRBV7-9 and TRBJ2-5, with 10 bases fitting TRBD2. This CDR3 contains 16 residues. V gave up 3 bases and J gave up 2 bases; unmatched junction bases: 6. CDR1 and CDR2 (germline): SEHNR, FQNEAQ (reference sequence). The CDR3 loop is CASSFWASGGQETQYF. In DNA, the CDR3 is TGTGCCAGCAGCTTTTGGGCTAGCGGGGGACAAGAGACCCAGTACTTC. Based on the CDR3 plus reference TRBV7-9 and TRBJ2-5, the full variable domain is DTGVSQNPRHKITKRGQNVTFRCDPISEHNRLYWYRQTLGQGPEFLTYFQNEAQLEKSRLLSDRFSAERPKGSFSTLEIQRTEQGDSAMYLCASSFWASGGQETQYFGPGTRLLVL.

This clonotype appeared many times. This sequence joins TRBV12-3 or TRBV12-4 and TRBJ1-5; 9 bases agree with TRBD1. The ends lost 5 bases at V and 5 bases at J; junction bases unmatched: 7. This CDR3 spans 15 amino acids. CDR3 loop: CASSPGQGLHQPQHF. The CDR3 bases are TGTGCCAGCAGTCCCGGACAGGGGCTCCATCAGCCCCAGCATTTT.

This clonotype was seen at least ten times. The rearrangement uses TRBV2 and TRBJ1-2, with TRBD1 matching over 7 bases. With 4 bases clipped from V and 7 bases from J, the junction kept 9 bases outside the gene matches. This CDR3 spans 14 amino acids. Germline-derived CDR1 and CDR2 are SNHLY and FYNNEI. CDR3 DNA sequence: TGTGCCAGCAGTGCGCGCCAGGGGGTCTCTGGCTACACCTTC. This codes for CASSARQGVSGYTF.

This clonotype was detected ten times or more. V usage is TRBV7-8 and J usage is TRBJ2-3; 10 bases are shared with TRBD2. The CDR3 totals 16 residues. Germline CDR1 is SGHVS and CDR2 is FQNEAQ. The V segment lost 1 base and the J segment 2 bases; nucleotides outside the gene matches: 3. This CDR3 is CASSLELAGATDTQYF. Written as DNA, the CDR3 is TGTGCCAGCAGCTTAGAGCTAGCGGGAGCCACAGATACGCAGTATTTT.

This clonotype has ten or more counts. The chain employs TRBV12-3 or TRBV12-4 and TRBJ1-1, with TRBD1 identical over 7 bases. Losses at the gene ends were 4 bases for V and 4 bases for J; bases not matched to a gene: 3. The CDR3 is made up of 13 amino acids. CDR3 loop: CASSWGTATEAFF. The CDR3 DNA reads TGTGCCAGCAGTTGGGGGACAGCCACTGAAGCTTTCTTT.

This clonotype was recorded at least ten times. The chain has TRBV7-9 and TRBJ2-1, with D uncertain. Germline V CDR1 and CDR2: SEHNR, FQNEAQ (reference sequence). Trimming removed 5 bases at V and 7 bases at J, with 18 bases between. The CDR3 runs to 15 residues. CDR3 nucleotide sequence: TGTGCCAGCAGCCCTGGATCCCTTGAGAAAAATGAGCAGTTCTTC. Residues: CASSPGSLEKNEQFF.

This clonotype was seen at least ten times. CDR3 residues: CASSLPGGYNEQFF. CDR3 coding DNA: TGTGCCAGCAGCTTGCCAGGGGGCTACAATGAGCAGTTCTTC. The chain employs TRBV7-9 and TRBJ2-1; TRBD1 aligns across 7 bases. CDR1 and CDR2 (germline): SEHNR, FQNEAQ (reference sequence). The CDR3 has 14 amino acids. The V gene end was trimmed by 3 bases and the J gene end by 3 bases; junction bases not matched to a gene: 2.

This clonotype was detected ten times or more. This sequence joins TRBV25-1 and TRBJ1-2, with D tentatively TRBD1 (6 bases). CDR3 length: 14 amino acids. Trimming removed 2 bases at V and 4 bases at J, with 11 bases between. Germline assignment: CDR1 MGHDK and CDR2 SYGVNS. CDR3 loop: CASSEGGQPYGYTF. CDR3 nucleotide sequence: TGTGCCAGCAGTGAAGGAGGACAGCCCTATGGCTACACCTTC.

This clonotype came up many times. The chain employs TRBV10-2 and TRBJ2-7, with a possible D match to TRBD2 (5 bases). CDR1 and CDR2 from the germline V gene are WSHSY and SAAADI. The CDR3 extends over 17 amino acids. Trimming stripped 2 bases from V and 0 bases from J, with 17 bases between. This CDR3 reads CASSESLSFSGSYEQYF. CDR3 DNA sequence: TGCGCCAGCAGTGAGAGTCTTAGCTTCAGCGGCTCCTACGAGCAGTACTTC.

This clonotype occurred many times. This chain joins TRBV3-1 and TRBJ1-6, with 7 bases matching TRBD1. The germline V gene encodes CDR1 LGHDT and CDR2 YNNKEL (reference sequence). This CDR3 has 15 amino acids. Trimming at V came to 4 bases and at J to 7 bases, leaving 7 bases not matched to a gene. This CDR3 reads CASSPPTGRNSPLHF. The CDR3 DNA reads TGTGCCAGCAGCCCTCCGACAGGGAGGAATTCACCCCTCCACTTT. Complete variable domain (other parts from reference TRBV3-1 and TRBJ1-6): DTAVSQTPKYLVTQMGNDKSIKCEQNLGHDTMYWYKQDSKKFLKIMFSYNNKELIINETVPNRFSPKSPDKAHLNLHINSLELGDSAVYFCASSPPTGRNSPLHFGNGTRLTVT.

This clonotype has at least ten counts. The chain combines TRBV18 with TRBJ1-2, with D uncertain. Deletions cut 2 bases from V and 4 bases from J, with 14 bases between. The CDR3 covers 15 residues. CDR1 KGHSH and CDR2 LQKENI come from the germline V gene. DNA of the CDR3: TGTGCCAGCTCACCAGGGAGGGCAAGGGCCTATGGCTACACCTTC. Residues: CASSPGRARAYGYTF.

This clonotype was seen ten or more times. The rearrangement links TRBV12-3 or TRBV12-4 to TRBJ2-3, with 9 positions matching TRBD2. Germline trimming cut 5 bases from V and 9 bases from J; bases unmatched to any gene: 3. There are 12 residues in the CDR3. The CDR3 is CASSPGTSTQYF. The CDR3 nucleotides read TGTGCCAGCAGTCCAGGGACTAGCACGCAGTATTTT.

This clonotype was seen repeatedly, ten times or more. The chain has TRBV12-3 or TRBV12-4 and TRBJ2-1; TRBD2 aligns across 9 bases. V was clipped by 2 bases and J by 9 bases; unmatched bases: 2. This CDR3 spans 13 amino acids. CDR3 sequence: CASSLIAGVEQFF. In DNA, the CDR3 is TGTGCCAGCAGTTTAATAGCGGGGGTTGAGCAGTTCTTC.

Ten or more counts support this clonotype. The chain joins TRBV4-3 to TRBJ1-3, with D maybe TRBD1 (6 bases). The V gene lost 1 base and the J gene lost 4 bases, with 14 bases spanning the gap. Germline V gives CDR1 LGHNA, CDR2 YSLEER. The CDR3 totals 16 residues. CDR3 DNA sequence: TGCGCCAGCAGCCAAGGTATCGGGGGCTCCGGAAACACCATATATTTT. Residues: CASSQGIGGSGNTIYF.

This clonotype has ten or more counts. The V gene is TRBV25-1, the J gene TRBJ1-4; D possibly corresponds to TRBD1 (5 bases). CDR3 length equals 15 residues. The V gene's germline CDR1 is MGHDK and CDR2 SYGVNS. Trimming removed 1 base at V and 3 bases at J, with 9 bases between. For the CDR3, the DNA is TGTGCCAGCAGTGAATTGACAGCGTCTAATGAAAAACTGTTTTTT. Translation gives CASSELTASNEKLFF.

This clonotype was recorded at least ten times. The rearrangement uses TRBV7-6 and TRBJ1-1; maybe TRBD1 (5 bases). The CDR3 runs 15 residues. Germline V gives CDR1 SGHVS, CDR2 FNYEAQ. The V end lost 5 bases, the J end lost 5 bases, and 18 bases lay between the germline ends. CDR3 bases: TGTGCCAGCAGCCCCCAATCGGTCAAGGGGACTGAAGCTTTCTTT. Its translation: CASSPQSVKGTEAFF.

This clonotype came up many times. The chain is built from TRBV25-1 and TRBJ2-7; the D is unclear. Per the germline V gene, CDR1 is MGHDK and CDR2 is SYGVNS. This CDR3 is 15 amino acids long. V gave up 4 bases and J gave up 6 bases, with 19 bases separating them. CDR3 DNA: TGTGCCAGCAGTGGCCGGCCCCAAACCTCAGGCGAGCAGTACTTC. It specifies CASSGRPQTSGEQYF.

This clonotype was counted many times. The CDR3 loop is CSARDLASLGETQYF. The CDR3 DNA reads as TGCAGTGCTAGAGATCTGGCTAGCCTTGGAGAGACCCAGTACTTC. The chain has TRBV20-1 and TRBJ2-5; TRBD2 might be the D (5 bases). The CDR3 spans 15 residues. Trimming removed 0 bases at V and 4 bases at J, with 15 bases between. Germline CDR1 reads DFQATT; CDR2 reads SNEGSKA (reference sequence).

This clonotype was counted many times. V gene TRBV12-3 or TRBV12-4 combines with J gene TRBJ1-1, with 10 bases lining up with TRBD1. Trimming at V came to 5 bases and at J to 1 base, leaving 7 bases not matched to a gene. The CDR3 extends over 16 amino acids. The CDR3 coding sequence is TGTGCCAGCAGTCCCAGGACAGGGGGATCGAACACTGAAGCTTTCTTT. It is translated as CASSPRTGGSNTEAFF.

This clonotype was counted at least ten times. This chain connects TRBV15 to TRBJ2-1; 7 nucleotides line up with TRBD2. The length of the CDR3 is 16 residues. Germline CDR1 is LNHNV and CDR2 is YYDKDF (reference sequence). The V segment lost 1 base and the J segment 0 bases; nucleotides outside the gene matches: 3. In DNA form, the CDR3 reads TGTGCCACCAGCAGAGGGGGCGGGAGCTCCTACAATGAGCAGTTCTTC. Translated, it gives CATSRGGGSSYNEQFF.

This clonotype has a count of ten or more. This chain joins TRBV5-1 and TRBJ2-3; the match to TRBD2 covers 8 bases. Germline V lookup: CDR1 SGHRS, CDR2 YFSETQ. V was clipped by 0 bases and J by 3 bases; unmatched bases: 6. This CDR3 has 16 amino acids. CDR3 in DNA: TGCGCCAGCAGCTTGGTGAGCGGGAGTGTTACAGATACGCAGTATTTT. Encoded protein: CASSLVSGSVTDTQYF.

At least ten counts were recorded for this clonotype. J is TRBJ2-7 and V is TRBV29-1; D remains ambiguous. The CDR3 is 12 residues long. Trimming shortened V by 1 base and J by 3 bases, and 7 bases separated the two germline ends. In germline, CDR1 is SQVTM, CDR2 ANQGSEA. CDR3 DNA sequence: TGCAGCGTTGAAGGGGTTCACTACGAGCAGTACTTC. Translated: CSVEGVHYEQYF.

There are many counts of this clonotype. The J gene is TRBJ2-1, the V gene TRBV7-8; TRBD2 agrees at 8 bases. The CDR3 contains 16 residues. Unmatched junction bases numbered 11, after V lost 6 bases and J lost 4 bases. The germline gives CDR1 SGHVS, CDR2 FQNEAQ. The CDR3 sequence: CASSFPAGVAYNEQFF. In DNA form, the CDR3 reads TGTGCCAGCAGTTTCCCAGCGGGGGTGGCATACAATGAGCAGTTCTTC.